The 15 T cell receptor beta chains in this list originate from one sample, sequenced in a study of cytomegalovirus exposure and HLA in healthy donors. PCR primers comprised 60 Vbeta and 13 Jbeta primers. TCRdb keeps only in-frame clones here, not all; method: immunoSEQ multiplex PCR. The sample consists of about 160,000 clones, around 68% of them appearing once. The specimen sequenced was PBMCs. Source of these receptors: a woman aged 35 to 49 in good health and CMV-seropositive.

This clone was observed a handful of times. The chain carries TRBV5-1 and TRBJ2-7; D gene unclear. Germline CDR1 SGHRS, CDR2 YFSETQ. This CDR3 is built from 13 residues. V was shortened by 0 bases and J by 3 bases, with 7 bases between the two germline ends. This CDR3 is CASSLAGVYEQYF. CDR3 DNA: TGCGCCAGCAGCTTGGCGGGTGTCTACGAGCAGTACTTC.

The rearrangement uses TRBV7-8 and TRBJ2-2, with TRBD2 identical over 7 bases. The CDR3 is 16 amino acids. Per the germline V gene, CDR1 is SGHVS and CDR2 is FQNEAQ. V was clipped by 0 bases and J by 1 base; unmatched bases: 2. In DNA, the CDR3 is TGTGCCAGCAGCTTAGCGGCTAGCGGGAACACCGGGGAGCTGTTTTTT. This codes for CASSLAASGNTGELFF.

This clone has just one count. The chain joins TRBV5-1 to TRBJ2-3; tentatively, D is TRBD1 (5 bases). Germline values: CDR1 SGHRS, CDR2 YFSETQ. Between the trimmed V and J ends, which lost 0 bases and 0 bases, there was a span of 11 bases. CDR3 length equals 16 residues. DNA for the CDR3: TGCGCCAGCAGCTTGGTGGACAACCCTAGCACAGATACGCAGTATTTT. Translation: CASSLVDNPSTDTQYF. The full variable domain, in which reference TRBV5-1 and TRBJ2-3 provide the parts outside the CDR3, is KAGVTQTPRYLIKTRGQQVTLSCSPISGHRSVSWYQQTPGQGLQFLFEYFSETQRNKGNFPGRFSGRQFSNSRSEMNVSTLELGDSALYLCASSLVDNPSTDTQYFGPGTRLTVL.

The chain links TRBV2 to TRBJ2-7; TRBD2 might be the D (6 bases). CDR1 and CDR2 (germline): SNHLY, FYNNEI. V lost 0 bases and J 6 bases, leaving 15 bases between the germline ends. The CDR3 sequence is 15 residues long. This chain's CDR3 is CASSEARSRGAEQYF. CDR3 coding DNA: TGTGCCAGCAGTGAAGCGCGAAGCCGCGGGGCCGAGCAGTACTTC. The variable domain in full, with the rest retrieved from reference TRBV2 and TRBJ2-7, is EPEVTQTPSHQVTQMGQEVILRCVPISNHLYFYWYRQILGQKVEFLVSFYNNEISEKSEIFDDQFSVERPDGSNFTLKIRSTKLEDSAMYFCASSEARSRGAEQYFGPGTRLTVT.

This clone was recorded once. The chain combines TRBV12-5 with TRBJ2-1; TRBD2 is a possible D gene (5 bases). The germline V gene encodes CDR1 LGHNT and CDR2 FRNRAP. CDR3 length: 12 residues. V was shortened by 5 bases and J by 7 bases, with 9 bases between the two germline ends. CDR3 loop: CASGTGWNEQFF. In DNA form, the CDR3 reads TGTGCTAGTGGTACGGGGTGGAATGAGCAGTTCTTC.

This clone showed up just a few times. V gene TRBV15 combines with J gene TRBJ1-5; unclear D gene. CDR3 length: 13 amino acids. Germline loops: CDR1 LNHNV, CDR2 YYDKDF (reference sequence). Trimming shortened V by 3 bases and J by 6 bases, and 9 bases separated the two germline ends. CDR3 coding DNA: TGTGCCACCAGCAGTAGAACTAGTCAGCCCCAGCATTTT. This sequence encodes CATSSRTSQPQHF.

V and J are TRBV7-2 and TRBJ2-5, with 13 bases lining up with TRBD2. The germline V gene encodes CDR1 SGHTA and CDR2 FQGNSA. The CDR3 runs 16 residues. The trim removed 1 base at V and 4 bases at J, leaving 3 bases unmatched. The CDR3 spells CASSLDGLAGAETQYF. The DNA of the CDR3 is TGTGCCAGCAGCTTAGACGGACTAGCGGGGGCAGAGACCCAGTACTTC.

This chain uses TRBV7-2 with TRBJ2-7; 15 nucleotides line up with TRBD2. The CDR3 runs to 16 residues. Germline CDR1 is SGHTA and CDR2 is FQGNSA. Trimming removed 5 bases from V and 4 bases from J; junction bases left unmatched: 6. The CDR3 DNA reads TGTGCCAGCAGCCTGGGGACTAGCGGGGGGTTGTACGAGCAGTACTTC. As protein: CASSLGTSGGLYEQYF.

The chain uses TRBV2 and TRBJ1-2; maybe TRBD1 (5 bases). The germline V gene encodes CDR1 SNHLY and CDR2 FYNNEI. The CDR3 consists of 12 residues. V was shortened by 7 bases and J by 3 bases, with 9 bases between the two germline ends. CDR3 loop: CASIQDHYGYTF. The CDR3 nucleotides are TGTGCCAGCATACAGGATCACTATGGCTACACCTTC.

This clone occurred a few times. The V gene is TRBV28, the J gene TRBJ2-5; a possible D gene is TRBD1 (5 bases). The CDR3 loop spans 16 amino acids. Between the trimmed V and J ends, which lost 5 bases and 5 bases, there was a span of 21 bases. Germline V gene data show CDR1 as MDHEN and CDR2 as SYDVKM. In DNA form, the CDR3 reads TGTGCCAGCAGTGGGGCTATCCGGGCAGGGATGGAGACCCAGTACTTC. Translation: CASSGAIRAGMETQYF.

In this sample, this clone turned up once. The chain links TRBV9 to TRBJ2-1, with 14 bases identical to TRBD2. Germline-derived CDR1 and CDR2 are SGDLS and YYNGEE. The CDR3 covers 17 residues. V shed 3 bases, J shed 1 base, and the junction held 3 bases outside the gene matches. For the CDR3, the DNA is TGTGCCAGCAGCGCGGGACTAGCGGGGGCGTCCTACAATGAGCAGTTCTTC. This encodes CASSAGLAGASYNEQFF.

The chain has TRBV6-4 and TRBJ1-1; 9 bases match TRBD1. The CDR3 sequence is 17 residues long. V dropped 2 bases and J dropped 1; count of bases not matched to a gene: 8. Germline-derived CDR1 and CDR2 are MRHNA and SNTAGT. DNA for the CDR3: TGTGCCAGCAGTGACAGGACAGGGGTTGAGTGGAACACTGAAGCTTTCTTT. It translates to CASSDRTGVEWNTEAFF.

The CDR3 loop is CASSLTGVEAFF. Here the CDR3 DNA reads TGTGCCAGCAGCTTGACAGGGGTTGAAGCTTTCTTT. V gene TRBV11-2 combines with J gene TRBJ1-1; 8 bases align to TRBD1. This CDR3 is built from 12 residues. Germline CDR1 reads SGHAT; CDR2 reads FQNNGV. With 3 bases clipped from V and 7 bases from J, the junction kept 1 base outside the gene matches.

This clone was counted only a few times. The chain combines TRBV20-1 with TRBJ1-1, with D perhaps matching TRBD1 (6 bases). This CDR3 region has 11 residues. V lost 6 bases, J lost 1 base, and 6 bases lay in between. Germline values: CDR1 DFQATT, CDR2 SNEGSKA (reference sequence). This CDR3 reads CSARGNTEAFF. CDR3 bases: TGCAGTGCCAGGGGGAACACTGAAGCTTTCTTT.

J is TRBJ2-7 and V is TRBV6-5; 8 positions match TRBD1. Trimming cost V 6 bases and J 1 base; bases outside gene matches: 5. Looked up from germline, CDR1 is MNHEY and CDR2 is SVGAGI. The CDR3 covers 14 residues. The CDR3 loop is CASSPDRGSYEQYF. In DNA form, the CDR3 reads TGTGCCAGCAGCCCCGACAGGGGATCCTACGAGCAGTACTTC.